These T cell receptor beta chains were read from a single sample in a study of CD8 T cells in ankylosing spondylitis. MiXCR, applied by TCRdb to the 5' RACE reads, yields one record per CDR3 protein. The table lists about 200,000 distinct CDR3 sequences, over 10% of them singletons. The sequenced sample consisted of blood, either unsorted or a sorted T cell fraction (not recorded which). The receptors shown here come from a male donor with ankylosing spondylitis or in good health (not recorded which). The CDR3 runs from the conserved cysteine through the conserved F or W. Fields, in order: CDR3 protein, CDR3 DNA, D gene, V gene, J gene, clone size, CDR3 length. The D gene is left open where the match is weak. Clone sizes are given selectively: once, few, many, or a class where the clone is expanded.

CDR3 protein: CASSIARQGHYEQYF; CDR3 DNA: TGTGCCAGCTCCATAGCGAGACAGGGGCACTACGAGCAGTACTTC; D gene: TRBD1; V gene: TRBV27; J gene: TRBJ2-7; clone size: few; CDR3 length: 15
CDR3 protein: CASLLGDTEAFF; CDR3 DNA: TGTGCCAGCTTATTAGGGGACACTGAAGCTTTCTTT; D gene: NA; V gene: TRBV2; J gene: TRBJ1-1; clone size: few; CDR3 length: 12
CDR3 protein: CASIGGGQPQHF; CDR3 DNA: TGTGCCAGCATAGGGGGCGGCCAGCCCCAGCATTTT; D gene: NA; V gene: TRBV21-1; J gene: TRBJ1-5; clone size: NA; CDR3 length: 12
CDR3 protein: CASSPWEGDSPLHF; CDR3 DNA: TGTGCCAGCAGCCCTTGGGAGGGGGATTCACCCCTCCACTTT; D gene: NA; V gene: TRBV7-9; J gene: TRBJ1-6; clone size: NA; CDR3 length: 14
CDR3 protein: CASSSAGNPYNEQFF; CDR3 DNA: TGTGCCAGCAGCTCAGCGGGAAACCCCTACAATGAGCAGTTCTTC; D gene: TRBD2; V gene: TRBV7-2; J gene: TRBJ2-1; clone size: NA; CDR3 length: 15
CDR3 protein: CASSFGTGGETQYF; CDR3 DNA: TGCGCCAGCAGCTTCGGGACAGGGGGGGAGACCCAGTACTTC; D gene: TRBD1; V gene: TRBV5-1; J gene: TRBJ2-5; clone size: many; CDR3 length: 14
CDR3 protein: CASSLRAGGKTQYF; CDR3 DNA: TGTGCCAGCAGCCTCCGGGCGGGGGGTAAGACCCAGTACTTC; D gene: TRBD2; V gene: TRBV11-2; J gene: TRBJ2-5; clone size: NA; CDR3 length: 14
CDR3 protein: CSVAGFEPSGTEAFF; CDR3 DNA: TGCAGCGTTGCCGGCTTCGAACCCTCAGGGACTGAAGCTTTCTTT; D gene: NA; V gene: TRBV29-1; J gene: TRBJ1-1; clone size: NA; CDR3 length: 15
CDR3 protein: CSARDPQLTSRFF; CDR3 DNA: TGCAGTGCTAGAGATCCCCAATTGACGTCTCGGTTCTTC; D gene: NA; V gene: TRBV20-1; J gene: TRBJ2-1; clone size: few; CDR3 length: 13
CDR3 protein: CASSLAVGGTDTQYF; CDR3 DNA: TGTGCCAGCAGCTTAGCCGTGGGCGGCACAGATACGCAGTATTTT; D gene: NA; V gene: TRBV7-2; J gene: TRBJ2-3; clone size: NA; CDR3 length: 15
CDR3 protein: CASSYYGVYQNEQFF; CDR3 DNA: TGTGCCAGCAGTTACTATGGGGTTTATCAAAATGAGCAGTTCTTC; D gene: NA; V gene: TRBV6-5; J gene: TRBJ2-1; clone size: once; CDR3 length: 15
CDR3 protein: CASTRGGGTEAFF; CDR3 DNA: TGTGCCAGCACCCGAGGTGGAGGGACTGAAGCTTTCTTT; D gene: NA; V gene: TRBV25-1; J gene: TRBJ1-1; clone size: few; CDR3 length: 13
CDR3 protein: CASSLDGFSSYNEQFF; CDR3 DNA: TGTGCCAGCAGCTTAGATGGATTTAGCTCCTACAATGAGCAGTTCTTC; D gene: NA; V gene: TRBV11-3; J gene: TRBJ2-1; clone size: NA; CDR3 length: 16
CDR3 protein: CSARGDRGNEQFF; CDR3 DNA: TGCAGTGCTAGAGGAGACAGGGGAAATGAGCAGTTCTTC; D gene: TRBD1; V gene: TRBV20-1; J gene: TRBJ2-1; clone size: few; CDR3 length: 13
CDR3 protein: CASSVSEGGVDEQFF; CDR3 DNA: TGTGCCAGCAGCGTAAGCGAGGGAGGCGTCGATGAGCAGTTCTTC; D gene: NA; V gene: TRBV9; J gene: TRBJ2-1; clone size: NA; CDR3 length: 15
CDR3 protein: CASSLVEVALSGANVLTF; CDR3 DNA: TGTGCCAGCAGTTTAGTGGAGGTCGCACTCTCTGGGGCCAACGTCCTGACTTTC; D gene: NA; V gene: TRBV12-3/TRBV12-4; J gene: TRBJ2-6; clone size: NA; CDR3 length: 18
CDR3 protein: CASRLKNTGELFF; CDR3 DNA: TGTGCCAGCAGGCTTAAGAACACCGGGGAGCTGTTTTTT; D gene: NA; V gene: TRBV7-9; J gene: TRBJ2-2; clone size: NA; CDR3 length: 13
CDR3 protein: CASSQVGQGAYGYTF; CDR3 DNA: TGCGCCAGCAGCCAAGTAGGACAGGGGGCCTATGGCTACACCTTC; D gene: TRBD1; V gene: TRBV4-1; J gene: TRBJ1-2; clone size: NA; CDR3 length: 15
CDR3 protein: CASSFHREMNTEAFF; CDR3 DNA: TGTGCCAGCAGTTTTCACAGGGAAATGAACACTGAAGCTTTCTTT; D gene: NA; V gene: TRBV25-1; J gene: TRBJ1-1; clone size: NA; CDR3 length: 15
CDR3 protein: CASSVRGTDTQYF; CDR3 DNA: TGTGCCAGCAGTGTCAGGGGAACAGATACGCAGTATTTT; D gene: NA; V gene: TRBV6-1; J gene: TRBJ2-3; clone size: few; CDR3 length: 13
CDR3 protein: CSAGPGANTEAFF; CDR3 DNA: TGCAGTGCTGGGCCCGGGGCGAACACTGAAGCTTTCTTT; D gene: NA; V gene: TRBV20-1; J gene: TRBJ1-1; clone size: NA; CDR3 length: 13
CDR3 protein: CASSLGVGYGYTF; CDR3 DNA: TGTGCCAGCAGTTTAGGGGTCGGCTATGGCTACACCTTC; D gene: NA; V gene: TRBV27; J gene: TRBJ1-2; clone size: many; CDR3 length: 13
CDR3 protein: CASSTGTEYEQYF; CDR3 DNA: TGCGCCAGCAGTACCGGGACAGAATACGAGCAGTACTTC; D gene: TRBD1; V gene: TRBV5-1; J gene: TRBJ2-7; clone size: NA; CDR3 length: 13
CDR3 protein: CASSPSGGSWETQYF; CDR3 DNA: TGTGCCAGCAGTCCTAGCGGGGGCTCTTGGGAGACCCAGTACTTC; D gene: TRBD2; V gene: TRBV12-3/TRBV12-4; J gene: TRBJ2-5; clone size: many; CDR3 length: 15
CDR3 protein: CSVNPGGSYEQYF; CDR3 DNA: TGCAGCGTTAACCCCGGGGGTTCCTACGAGCAGTACTTC; D gene: NA; V gene: TRBV29-1; J gene: TRBJ2-7; clone size: many; CDR3 length: 13
CDR3 protein: CSASDPSGQRLTDTQYF; CDR3 DNA: TGCAGTGCTAGTGATCCGTCAGGACAGCGGCTTACAGATACGCAGTATTTT; D gene: NA; V gene: TRBV20-1; J gene: TRBJ2-3; clone size: few; CDR3 length: 17
CDR3 protein: CASSSSPSLRNEQYF; CDR3 DNA: TGTGCCAGCAGCTCTTCACCTAGCCTCCGGAACGAGCAGTACTTC; D gene: NA; V gene: TRBV13; J gene: TRBJ2-7; clone size: NA; CDR3 length: 15
CDR3 protein: CAIRGGLGEQYF; CDR3 DNA: TGTGCCATCAGAGGGGGTCTAGGCGAGCAGTACTTC; D gene: NA; V gene: TRBV10-3; J gene: TRBJ2-7; clone size: many; CDR3 length: 12
CDR3 protein: CAWSTDMNGANVLTF; CDR3 DNA: TGTGCCTGGAGTACCGACATGAATGGGGCCAACGTCCTGACTTTC; D gene: NA; V gene: TRBV30; J gene: TRBJ2-6; clone size: NA; CDR3 length: 15
CDR3 protein: CASSFGDNYEQYF; CDR3 DNA: TGCGCCAGCAGCTTTGGGGACAACTACGAGCAGTACTTC; D gene: NA; V gene: TRBV5-1; J gene: TRBJ2-7; clone size: few; CDR3 length: 13
CDR3 protein: CASSSDSLNTEAFF; CDR3 DNA: TGTGCCAGCAGTTCGGACAGCTTGAACACTGAAGCTTTCTTT; D gene: NA; V gene: TRBV6-5; J gene: TRBJ1-1; clone size: NA; CDR3 length: 14
CDR3 protein: CASSFGTENSPLHF; CDR3 DNA: TGCGCCAGCAGCTTCGGGACCGAAAATTCACCCCTCCACTTT; D gene: NA; V gene: TRBV5-1; J gene: TRBJ1-6; clone size: few; CDR3 length: 14
CDR3 protein: CAWSVGGVDGANVLTF; CDR3 DNA: TGTGCCTGGAGTGTTGGGGGGGTTGATGGGGCCAACGTCCTGACTTTC; D gene: TRBD2; V gene: TRBV30; J gene: TRBJ2-6; clone size: many; CDR3 length: 16
CDR3 protein: CASSQPANVLTF; CDR3 DNA: TGTGCCAGCAGCCAACCGGCCAACGTCCTGACTTTC; D gene: NA; V gene: TRBV7-8; J gene: TRBJ2-6; clone size: NA; CDR3 length: 12
CDR3 protein: CASSQDGGVGNEQFF; CDR3 DNA: TGTGCCAGCAGCCAAGATGGAGGGGTGGGCAATGAGCAGTTCTTC; D gene: NA; V gene: TRBV4-2; J gene: TRBJ2-1; clone size: few; CDR3 length: 15